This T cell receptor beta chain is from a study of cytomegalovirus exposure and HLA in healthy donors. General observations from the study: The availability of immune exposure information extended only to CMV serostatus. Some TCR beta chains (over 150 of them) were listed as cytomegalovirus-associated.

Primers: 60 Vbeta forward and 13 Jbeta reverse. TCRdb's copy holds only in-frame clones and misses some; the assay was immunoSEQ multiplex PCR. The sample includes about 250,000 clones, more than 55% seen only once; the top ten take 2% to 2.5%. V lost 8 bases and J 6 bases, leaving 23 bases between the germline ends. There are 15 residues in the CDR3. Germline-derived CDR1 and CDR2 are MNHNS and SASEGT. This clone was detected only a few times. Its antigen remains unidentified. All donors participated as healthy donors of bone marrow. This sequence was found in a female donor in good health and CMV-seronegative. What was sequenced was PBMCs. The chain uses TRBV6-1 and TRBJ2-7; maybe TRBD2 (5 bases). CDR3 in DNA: TGTGCCAGCTGGGGAGAGACACTCTTGCCCTCCGAGCAGTACTTC. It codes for CASWGETLLPSEQYF.